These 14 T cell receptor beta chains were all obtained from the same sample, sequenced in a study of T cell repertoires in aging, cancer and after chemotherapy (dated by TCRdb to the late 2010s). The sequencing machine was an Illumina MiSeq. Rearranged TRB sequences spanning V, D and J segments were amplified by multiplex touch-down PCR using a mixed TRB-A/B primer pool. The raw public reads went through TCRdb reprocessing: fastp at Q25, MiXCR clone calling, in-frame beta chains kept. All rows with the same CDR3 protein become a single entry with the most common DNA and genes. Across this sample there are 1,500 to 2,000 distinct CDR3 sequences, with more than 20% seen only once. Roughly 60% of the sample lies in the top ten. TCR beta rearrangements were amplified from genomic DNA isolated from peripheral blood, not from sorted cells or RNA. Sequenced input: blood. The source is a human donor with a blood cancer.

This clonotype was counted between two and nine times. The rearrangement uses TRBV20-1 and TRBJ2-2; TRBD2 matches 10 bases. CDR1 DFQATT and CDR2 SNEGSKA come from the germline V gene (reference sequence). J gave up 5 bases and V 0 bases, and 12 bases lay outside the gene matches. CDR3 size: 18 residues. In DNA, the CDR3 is TGCAGTGCTAGAGATCTTAGTTCGGCTAGCGGGAGTACCGGGGAGCTGTTTTTT. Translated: CSARDLSSASGSTGELFF.

The CDR3 DNA reads TGTGCCAGTCACACACCTTGGACCCAGAATCAGCCCCAGCATTTT. Amino acids: CASHTPWTQNQPQHF. The chain combines TRBV28 with TRBJ1-5; D remains unclear. Germline lookup yields CDR1 MDHEN and CDR2 SYDVKM. There are 15 residues in the CDR3. V lost 9 bases to trimming and J lost 4 bases, with 19 bases between them.

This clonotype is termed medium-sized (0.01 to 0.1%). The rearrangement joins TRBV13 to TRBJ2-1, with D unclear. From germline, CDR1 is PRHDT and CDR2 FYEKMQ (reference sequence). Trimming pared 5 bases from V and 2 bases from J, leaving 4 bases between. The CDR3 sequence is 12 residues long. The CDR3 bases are TGTGCCAGCAGCCCTACCTACAATGAGCAGTTCTTC. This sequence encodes CASSPTYNEQFF.

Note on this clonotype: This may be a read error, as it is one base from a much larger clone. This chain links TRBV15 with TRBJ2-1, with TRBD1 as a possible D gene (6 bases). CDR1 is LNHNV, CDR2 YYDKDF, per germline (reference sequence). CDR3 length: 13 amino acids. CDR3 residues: CATKGELYNKQFF. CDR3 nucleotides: TGTGCCACCAAGGGGGAGCTTTACAATAAGCAGTTCTTC. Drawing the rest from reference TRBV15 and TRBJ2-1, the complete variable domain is DAMVIQNPRYQVTQFGKPVTLSCSQTLNHNVMYWYQQKSSQAPKLLFHYYDKDFNNEADTPDNFQSRRPNTSFCFLDIRSPGLGDTAMYLCATKGELYNKQFFGPGTRLTVL.

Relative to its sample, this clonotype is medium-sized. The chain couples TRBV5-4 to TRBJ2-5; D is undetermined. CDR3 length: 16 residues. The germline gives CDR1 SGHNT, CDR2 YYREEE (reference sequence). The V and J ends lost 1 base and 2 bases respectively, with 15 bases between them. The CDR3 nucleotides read TGTGCCAGCAGCTTGTACAGAAATGGGGTACAAGAGACCCAGTACTTC. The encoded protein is CASSLYRNGVQETQYF.

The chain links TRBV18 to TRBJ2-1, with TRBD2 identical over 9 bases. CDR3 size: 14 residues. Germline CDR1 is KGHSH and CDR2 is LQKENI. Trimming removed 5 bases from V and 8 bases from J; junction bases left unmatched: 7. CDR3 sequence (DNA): TGTGCCAGCTCATCTAGCGGGGTCAGCGATGAGCAGTTCTTC. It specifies CASSSSGVSDEQFF.

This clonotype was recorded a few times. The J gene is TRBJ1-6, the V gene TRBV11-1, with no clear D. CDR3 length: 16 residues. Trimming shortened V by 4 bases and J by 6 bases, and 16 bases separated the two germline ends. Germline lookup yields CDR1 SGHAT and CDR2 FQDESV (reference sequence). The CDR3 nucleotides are TGTGCCAGCAGCTCCGATGGCGGAGGCCTTAATTCACCCCTCCACTTT. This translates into CASSSDGGGLNSPLHF.

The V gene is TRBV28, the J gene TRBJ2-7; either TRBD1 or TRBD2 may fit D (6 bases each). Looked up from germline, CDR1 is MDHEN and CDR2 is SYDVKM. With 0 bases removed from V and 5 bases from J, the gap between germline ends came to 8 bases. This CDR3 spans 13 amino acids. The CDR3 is CASSLWGGDEQYF. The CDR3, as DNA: TGTGCCAGCAGTTTATGGGGGGGCGACGAGCAGTACTTC.

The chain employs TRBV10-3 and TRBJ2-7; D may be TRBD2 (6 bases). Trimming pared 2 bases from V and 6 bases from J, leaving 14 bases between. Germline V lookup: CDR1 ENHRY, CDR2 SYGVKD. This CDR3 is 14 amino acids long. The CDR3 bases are TGTGCCATCAGTGAGGGCGGGACCCGCGCCGAGCAGTACTTC. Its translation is CAISEGGTRAEQYF.

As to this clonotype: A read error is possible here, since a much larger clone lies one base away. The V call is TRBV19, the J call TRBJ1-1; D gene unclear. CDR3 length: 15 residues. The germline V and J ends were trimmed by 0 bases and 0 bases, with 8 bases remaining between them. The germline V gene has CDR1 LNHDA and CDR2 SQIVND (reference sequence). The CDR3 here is CASSIDATMNTEAFF. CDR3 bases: TGTGCCAGTAGTATAGATGCCACGATGAACACTGAAGCTTTCTTT.

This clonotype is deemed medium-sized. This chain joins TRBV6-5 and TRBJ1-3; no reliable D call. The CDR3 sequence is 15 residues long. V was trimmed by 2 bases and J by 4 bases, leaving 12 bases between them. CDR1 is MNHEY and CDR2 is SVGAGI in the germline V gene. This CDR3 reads CASSYDRLGGNTIYF. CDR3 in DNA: TGTGCCAGCAGTTACGACCGGCTAGGAGGAAACACCATATATTTT.

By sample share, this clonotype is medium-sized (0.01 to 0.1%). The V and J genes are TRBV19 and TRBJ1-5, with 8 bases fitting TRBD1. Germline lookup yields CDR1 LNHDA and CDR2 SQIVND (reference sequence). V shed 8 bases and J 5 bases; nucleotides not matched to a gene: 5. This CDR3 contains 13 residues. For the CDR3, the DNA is TGTGCCAGTCGGACAGGGTTATATCAGCCCCAGCATTTT. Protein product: CASRTGLYQPQHF.

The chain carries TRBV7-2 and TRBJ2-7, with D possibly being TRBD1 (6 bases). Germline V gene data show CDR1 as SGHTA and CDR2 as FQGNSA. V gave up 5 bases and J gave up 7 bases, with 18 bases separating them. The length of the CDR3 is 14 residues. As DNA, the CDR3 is TGTGCCAGCAGCCTCGGGTGGGGGCAGGATGAGCAGTACTTC. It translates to CASSLGWGQDEQYF.

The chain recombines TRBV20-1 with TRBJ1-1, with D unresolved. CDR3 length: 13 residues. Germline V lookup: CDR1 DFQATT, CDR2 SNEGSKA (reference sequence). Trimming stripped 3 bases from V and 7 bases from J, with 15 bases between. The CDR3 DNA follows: TGCAGTGCTAGCAAGCAACCACTTAATGAAGCTTTCTTT. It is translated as CSASKQPLNEAFF.